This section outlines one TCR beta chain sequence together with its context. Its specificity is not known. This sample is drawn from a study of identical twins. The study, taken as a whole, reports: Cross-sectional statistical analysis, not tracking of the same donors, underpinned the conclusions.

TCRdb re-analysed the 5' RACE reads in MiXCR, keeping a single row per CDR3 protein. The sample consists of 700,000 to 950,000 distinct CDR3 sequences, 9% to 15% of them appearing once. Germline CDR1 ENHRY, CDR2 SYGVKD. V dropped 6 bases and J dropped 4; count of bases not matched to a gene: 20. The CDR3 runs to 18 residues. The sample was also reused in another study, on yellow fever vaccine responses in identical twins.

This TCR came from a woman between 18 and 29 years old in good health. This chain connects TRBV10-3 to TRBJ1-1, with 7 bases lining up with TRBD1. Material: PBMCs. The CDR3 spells CAISEGRPFRGRGTEAFF. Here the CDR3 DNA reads TGTGCCATCAGCGAGGGTAGGCCTTTTAGGGGGCGAGGCACTGAAGCTTTCTTT.